This T cell receptor (beta chain) stems from a study of blood T cell repertoires in COVID-19. Overall study context: Sources were T cells, B-cell-depleted T cells, or PBMCs; the material itself was cDNA or gDNA.

V was trimmed by 6 bases and J by 2 bases, leaving 14 bases between them. The CDR3 runs 16 residues. Germline values: CDR1 SNHLY, CDR2 FYNNEI. Profiled with immunoSEQ multiplex PCR; TCRdb holds only in-frame clones, not every one. The table has approximately 80,000 clones, roughly 88% seen once; the top ten hold around 40%. The gene calls are TRBV2 and TRBJ2-6; D perhaps matches TRBD1 (6 bases). The sample was peripheral blood. This TCR came from a human donor in a cohort sampled during active COVID-19. DNA of the CDR3: TGTGCCAGCAGCCTTGGAACAGGGACTGGGGCCAACGTCCTGACTTTC. Protein product: CASSLGTGTGANVLTF.